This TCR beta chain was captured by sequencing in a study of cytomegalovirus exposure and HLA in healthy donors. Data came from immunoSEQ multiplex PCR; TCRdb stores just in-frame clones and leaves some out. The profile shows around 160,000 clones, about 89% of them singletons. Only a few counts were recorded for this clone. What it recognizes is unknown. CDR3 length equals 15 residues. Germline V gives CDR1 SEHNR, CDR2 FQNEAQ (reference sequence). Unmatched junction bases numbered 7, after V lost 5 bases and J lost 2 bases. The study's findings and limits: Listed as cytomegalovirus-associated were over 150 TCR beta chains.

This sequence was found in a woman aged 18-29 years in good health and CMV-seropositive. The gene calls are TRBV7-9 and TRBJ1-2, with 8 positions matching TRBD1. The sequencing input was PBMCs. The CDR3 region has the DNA TGTGCCAGCAGCGTCCACAGGGGGGACAACTATGGCTACACCTTC. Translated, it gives CASSVHRGDNYGYTF.